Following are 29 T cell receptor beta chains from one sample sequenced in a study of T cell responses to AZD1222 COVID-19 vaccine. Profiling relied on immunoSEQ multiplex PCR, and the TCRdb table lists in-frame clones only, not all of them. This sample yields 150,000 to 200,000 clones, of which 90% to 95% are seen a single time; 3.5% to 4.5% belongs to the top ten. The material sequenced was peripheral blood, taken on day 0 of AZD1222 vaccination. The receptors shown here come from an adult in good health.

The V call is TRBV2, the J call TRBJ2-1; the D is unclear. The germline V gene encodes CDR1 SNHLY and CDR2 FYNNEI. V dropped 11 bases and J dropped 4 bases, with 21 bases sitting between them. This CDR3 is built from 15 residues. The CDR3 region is CASLAKPSSYNEQFF. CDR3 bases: TGTGCCTCCCTGGCCAAGCCATCCTCTTACAATGAGCAGTTCTTC.

This chain's CDR3 is CASSVTRFNEQFF. The CDR3 DNA reads TGTGCCAGCAGTGTGACTAGGTTCAATGAGCAGTTCTTC. The V gene is TRBV12-3 or TRBV12-4, the J gene TRBJ2-1, with D perhaps matching TRBD2 (6 bases). This CDR3 region has 13 residues. V lost 5 bases and J lost 6, with 11 bases in between.

In nucleotides, the CDR3 is TGTGCCACCAGTGACTCTAGGACAGGAAGGGGACAGCCCCAGCATTTT. Residues: CATSDSRTGRGQPQHF. V usage is TRBV24-1 and J usage is TRBJ1-5; 7 nucleotides match TRBD1. The CDR3 extends over 16 amino acids. Germline V gene data show CDR1 as KGHDR and CDR2 as SFDVKD. The V and J ends lost 4 bases and 7 bases, in that order; junction bases with no gene match: 12.

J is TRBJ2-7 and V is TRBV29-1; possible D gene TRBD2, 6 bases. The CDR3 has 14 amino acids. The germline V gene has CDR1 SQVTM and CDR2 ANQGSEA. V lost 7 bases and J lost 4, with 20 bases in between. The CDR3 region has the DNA TGCAGCGCCCTGACGCACGGCGGGGAATACGAGCAGTACTTC. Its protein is CSALTHGGEYEQYF.

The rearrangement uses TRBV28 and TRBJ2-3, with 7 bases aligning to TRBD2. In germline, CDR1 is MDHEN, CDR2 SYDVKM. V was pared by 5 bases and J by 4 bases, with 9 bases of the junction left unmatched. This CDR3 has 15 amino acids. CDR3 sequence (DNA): TGTGCCAGCAGTCTAGCGGACCCAGCCCCAGATACGCAGTATTTT. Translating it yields CASSLADPAPDTQYF.

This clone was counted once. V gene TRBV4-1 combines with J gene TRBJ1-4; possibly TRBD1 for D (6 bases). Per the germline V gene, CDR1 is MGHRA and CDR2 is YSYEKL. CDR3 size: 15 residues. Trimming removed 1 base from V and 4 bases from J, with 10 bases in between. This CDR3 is CASSQAQGINEKLFF. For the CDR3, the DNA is TGCGCCAGCAGCCAAGCGCAGGGGATTAATGAAAAACTGTTTTTT.

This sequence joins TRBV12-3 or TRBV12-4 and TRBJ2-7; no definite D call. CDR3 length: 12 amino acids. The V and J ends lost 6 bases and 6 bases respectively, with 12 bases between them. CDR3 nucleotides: TGTGCCAGCAGCCCGTTGACCGGCGAGCAGTACTTC. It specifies CASSPLTGEQYF.

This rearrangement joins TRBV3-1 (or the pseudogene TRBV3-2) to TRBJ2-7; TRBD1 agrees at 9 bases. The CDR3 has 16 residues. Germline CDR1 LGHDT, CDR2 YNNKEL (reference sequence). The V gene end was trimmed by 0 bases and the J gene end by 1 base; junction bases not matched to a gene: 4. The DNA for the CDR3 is TGTGCCAGCAGCCAAGATTGGGGACAGGGTTCCTACGAGCAGTACTTC. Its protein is CASSQDWGQGSYEQYF.

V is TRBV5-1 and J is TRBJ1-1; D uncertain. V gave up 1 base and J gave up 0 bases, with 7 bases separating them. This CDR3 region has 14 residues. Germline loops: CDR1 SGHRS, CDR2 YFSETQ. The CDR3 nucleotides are TGCGCCAGCAGCTTGAGCACAGTGAACACTGAAGCTTTCTTT. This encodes CASSLSTVNTEAFF.

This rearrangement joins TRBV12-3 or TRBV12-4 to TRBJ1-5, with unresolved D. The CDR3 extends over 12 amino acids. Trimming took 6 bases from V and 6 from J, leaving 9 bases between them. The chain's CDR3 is CASRALGQPQHF. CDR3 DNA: TGTGCCAGCAGGGCACTGGGTCAGCCCCAGCATTTT.

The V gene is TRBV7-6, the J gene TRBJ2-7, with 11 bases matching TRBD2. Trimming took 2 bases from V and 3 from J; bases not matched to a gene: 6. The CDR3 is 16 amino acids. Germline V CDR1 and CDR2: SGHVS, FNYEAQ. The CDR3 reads CASSLLPTSGNYEQYF. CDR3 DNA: TGTGCCAGCAGCTTACTCCCGACTAGCGGGAACTACGAGCAGTACTTC.

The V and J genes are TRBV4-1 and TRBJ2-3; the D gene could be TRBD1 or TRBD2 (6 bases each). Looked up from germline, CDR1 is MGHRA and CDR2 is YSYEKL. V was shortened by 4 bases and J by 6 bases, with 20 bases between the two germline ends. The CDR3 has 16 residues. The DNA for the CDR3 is TGCGCCAGCAGCCTCCAGACGGGGGCGGCAGCTGATACGCAGTATTTT. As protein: CASSLQTGAAADTQYF.

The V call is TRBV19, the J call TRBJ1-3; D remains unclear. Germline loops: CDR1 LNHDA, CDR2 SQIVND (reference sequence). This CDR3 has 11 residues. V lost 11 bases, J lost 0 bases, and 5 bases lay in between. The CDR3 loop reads CASASGNTIYF. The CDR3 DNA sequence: TGTGCCTCCGCCTCTGGAAACACCATATATTTT. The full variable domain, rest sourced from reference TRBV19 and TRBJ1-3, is DGGITQSPKYLFRKEGQNVTLSCEQNLNHDAMYWYRQDPGQGLRLIYYSQIVNDFQKGDIAEGYSVSREKKESFPLTVTSAQKNPTAFYLCASASGNTIYFGEGSWLTVV.

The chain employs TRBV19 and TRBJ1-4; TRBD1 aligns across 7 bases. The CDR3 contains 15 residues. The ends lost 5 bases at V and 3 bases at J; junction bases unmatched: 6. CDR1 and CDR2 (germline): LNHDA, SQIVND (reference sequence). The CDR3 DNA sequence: TGTGCCAGTAGTGCGAGACAGGGAGCTAATGAAAAACTGTTTTTT. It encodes CASSARQGANEKLFF.

The CDR3 sequence: CASSHPLGEQYF. In DNA form, the CDR3 reads TGCGCCAGCAGCCACCCTTTGGGCGAGCAGTACTTC. This chain connects TRBV4-1 to TRBJ2-7, with D uncertain. The CDR3 totals 12 residues. The germline CDR1 and CDR2 sequences are MGHRA and YSYEKL. V gave up 3 bases and J gave up 6 bases, with 9 bases separating them.

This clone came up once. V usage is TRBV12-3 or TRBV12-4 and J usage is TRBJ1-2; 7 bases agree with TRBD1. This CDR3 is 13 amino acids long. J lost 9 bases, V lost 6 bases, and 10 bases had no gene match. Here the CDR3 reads CASSPDRANRYTF. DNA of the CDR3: TGTGCCAGCAGCCCTGACAGGGCTAATCGCTACACCTTC.

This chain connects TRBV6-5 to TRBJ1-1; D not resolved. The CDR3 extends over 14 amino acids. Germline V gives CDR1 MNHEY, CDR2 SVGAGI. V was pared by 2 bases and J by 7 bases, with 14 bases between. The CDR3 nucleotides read TGTGCCAGCAGTTACATCCGACAAGCCTATGAAGCTTTCTTT. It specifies CASSYIRQAYEAFF.

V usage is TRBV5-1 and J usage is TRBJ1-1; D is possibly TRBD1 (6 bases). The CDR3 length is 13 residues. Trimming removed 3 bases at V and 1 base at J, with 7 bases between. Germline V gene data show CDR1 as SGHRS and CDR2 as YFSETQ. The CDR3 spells CASSWDTNTEAFF. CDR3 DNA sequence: TGCGCCAGCAGCTGGGACACGAACACTGAAGCTTTCTTT.

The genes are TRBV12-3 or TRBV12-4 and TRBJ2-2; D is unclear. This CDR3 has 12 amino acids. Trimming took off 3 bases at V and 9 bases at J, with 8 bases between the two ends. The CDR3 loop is CASSLGNWELFF. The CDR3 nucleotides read TGTGCCAGCAGTTTGGGCAACTGGGAGCTGTTTTTT.

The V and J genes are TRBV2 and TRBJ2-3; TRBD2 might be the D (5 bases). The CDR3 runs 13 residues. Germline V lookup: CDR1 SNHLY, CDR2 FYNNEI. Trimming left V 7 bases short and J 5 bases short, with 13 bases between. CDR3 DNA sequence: TGTGCCAGCACACCGACTAAAGTAGATACGCAGTATTTT. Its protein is CASTPTKVDTQYF.

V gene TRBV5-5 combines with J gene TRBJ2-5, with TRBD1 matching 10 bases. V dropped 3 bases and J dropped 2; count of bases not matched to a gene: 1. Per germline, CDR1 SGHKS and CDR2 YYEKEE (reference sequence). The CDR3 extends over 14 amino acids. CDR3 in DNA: TGTGCCAGCAGCTGGGACAGGGGACAAGAGACCCAGTACTTC. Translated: CASSWDRGQETQYF.

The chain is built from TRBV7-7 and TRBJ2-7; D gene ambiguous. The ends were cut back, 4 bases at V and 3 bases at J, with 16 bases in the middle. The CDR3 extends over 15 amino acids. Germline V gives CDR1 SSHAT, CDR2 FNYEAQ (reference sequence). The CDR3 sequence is CASSSSLGSSYEQYF. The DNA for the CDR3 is TGTGCCAGCAGCTCCTCCTTGGGAAGTAGCTACGAGCAGTACTTC. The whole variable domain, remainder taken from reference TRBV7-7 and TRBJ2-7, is GAGVSQSPRYKVTKRGQDVTLRCDPISSHATLYWYQQALGQGPEFLTYFNYEAQPDKSGLPSDRFSAERPEGSISTLTIQRTEQRDSAMYRCASSSSLGSSYEQYFGPGTRLTVT.

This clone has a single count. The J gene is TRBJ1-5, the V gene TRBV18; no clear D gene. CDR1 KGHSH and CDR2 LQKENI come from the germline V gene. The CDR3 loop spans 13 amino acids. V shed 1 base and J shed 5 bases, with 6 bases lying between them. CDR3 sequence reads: CASSPQLDQPQHF. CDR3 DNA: TGTGCCAGCTCACCACAATTGGATCAGCCCCAGCATTTT.

For the CDR3, the DNA is TGTGCCAGCAGCTTCCAACCCCGGGGGGTGAGGCTCAACTATGGCTACACCTTC. Translating gives CASSFQPRGVRLNYGYTF. This chain links TRBV11-2 with TRBJ1-2, with a possible D match to TRBD1 (5 bases). Germline V gene data show CDR1 as SGHAT and CDR2 as FQNNGV. Trimming cost V 3 bases and J 2 bases, with 22 bases left between them. The CDR3 is 18 amino acids.

The CDR3 spells CASSQARAHEQYF. DNA for the CDR3: TGTGCCAGCAGCCAAGCCAGGGCCCACGAGCAGTACTTC. J is TRBJ2-7 and V is TRBV3-1 (or the pseudogene TRBV3-2); D perhaps matches TRBD1 (5 bases). The ends were cut back, 1 base at V and 5 bases at J, with 9 bases in the middle. Germline V gives CDR1 LGHDT, CDR2 YNNKEL (reference sequence). The CDR3 runs 13 residues.

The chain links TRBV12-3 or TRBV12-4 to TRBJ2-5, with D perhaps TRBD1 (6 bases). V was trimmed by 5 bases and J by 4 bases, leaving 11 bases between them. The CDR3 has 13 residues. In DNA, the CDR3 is TGTGCCAGCAGTACAGGGATGGGAGAGACCCAGTACTTC. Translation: CASSTGMGETQYF.

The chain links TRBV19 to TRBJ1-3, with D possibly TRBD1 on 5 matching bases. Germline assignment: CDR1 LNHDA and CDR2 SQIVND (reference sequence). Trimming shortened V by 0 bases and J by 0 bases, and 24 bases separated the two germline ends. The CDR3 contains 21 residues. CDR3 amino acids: CASSIDLRGEHLTRSGNTIYF. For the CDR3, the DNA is TGTGCCAGTAGTATAGATTTGAGGGGCGAGCACCTAACCCGCTCTGGAAACACCATATATTTT.

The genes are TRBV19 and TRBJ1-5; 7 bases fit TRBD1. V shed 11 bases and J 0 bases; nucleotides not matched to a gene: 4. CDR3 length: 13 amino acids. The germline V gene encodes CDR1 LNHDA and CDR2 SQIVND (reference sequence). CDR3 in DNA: TGTGCCGGGGGACAGAATAGCAATCAGCCCCAGCATTTT. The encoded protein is CAGGQNSNQPQHF.

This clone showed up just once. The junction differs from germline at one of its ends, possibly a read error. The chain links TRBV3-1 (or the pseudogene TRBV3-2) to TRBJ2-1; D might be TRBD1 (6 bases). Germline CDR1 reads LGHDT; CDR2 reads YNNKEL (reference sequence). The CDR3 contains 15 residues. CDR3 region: CASSQGVRGNRVSVF. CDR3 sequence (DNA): TGTGCCAGCAGCCAAGGCGTCAGAGGGAACAGGGTTTCGGTCTTC.